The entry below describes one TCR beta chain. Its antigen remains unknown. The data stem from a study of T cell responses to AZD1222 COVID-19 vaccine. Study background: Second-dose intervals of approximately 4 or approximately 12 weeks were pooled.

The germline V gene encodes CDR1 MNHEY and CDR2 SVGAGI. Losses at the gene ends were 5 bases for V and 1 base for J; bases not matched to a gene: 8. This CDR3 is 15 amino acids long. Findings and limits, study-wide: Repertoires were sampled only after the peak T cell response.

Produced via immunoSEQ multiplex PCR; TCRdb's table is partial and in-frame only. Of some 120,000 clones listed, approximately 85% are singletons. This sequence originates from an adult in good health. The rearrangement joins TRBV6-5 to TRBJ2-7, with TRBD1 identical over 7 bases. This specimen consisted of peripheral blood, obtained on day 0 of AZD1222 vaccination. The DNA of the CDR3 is TGTGCCAGCAGTAAACCGGGACAGAAGTCCTACGAGCAGTACTTC. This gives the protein CASSKPGQKSYEQYF.